A single T cell receptor beta chain is shown here with its context. Its antigen remains unknown. Primed by a sample-barcoded 5' primer and a J-beta primer mix, a second PCR proceeded for about 6 to 11 cycles. TCRdb used MiXCR to reprocess the 5' RACE reads, holding one entry per CDR3 protein. The sample holds about 780,000 distinct CDR3 sequences, around 62% seen once. Germline CDR1 LGHNA, CDR2 YSLEER. The CDR3 totals 13 residues. V lost 0 bases and J lost 5, with 7 bases in between. Each sample gave at least 6.5 million isolated PBMCs. This specimen belongs to a study of blood T cells in healthy people across ages. Study conclusions and caveats: Among long-lived donors, naive CD4+ cells were more numerous and diversity higher than in aged donors.

The sequencing input was blood. The V and J genes are TRBV4-3 and TRBJ1-1, with D hard to call. The receptor was derived from a man aged 25-40 years in good health. The CDR3 here is CASSQDVPTEAFF. CDR3 nucleotides: TGCGCCAGCAGCCAAGATGTGCCTACTGAAGCTTTCTTT.